Sequencing of this TCR beta chain was carried out in a study of blood T cell repertoires in COVID-19 (dated by TCRdb to 2020 to 2021). As for the study more broadly: Samples from collaborators originated in the United States, Italy and Spain and spanned both the acute and convalescent phases of COVID-19. The material from the prospective study consisted of cDNA or gDNA derived from T cells, B-cell-depleted T cells, or PBMCs. The dataset comprised deeply sampled blood TCRbeta repertoires from subjects exposed to, actively infected with, or recovered from COVID-19. The repertoires were released in a freely available public database intended as a resource for research on the immune response to SARS-CoV-2. Samples were obtained from the ongoing ImmuneRACE study (first 160 participants) and from about 1,300 subjects provided by 6 global collaborators. A de-identified subject ID, COVID-19 status, age in years and sex were almost always included in the sample metadata. HLA class I and class II types, where available, came from metadata supplied by the sample provider rather than from assay-based typing.

The collaborating institutions used their own protocols to collect whole blood in K2EDTA tubes. For TCRbeta analysis, collaborator samples were shipped as frozen whole blood, as isolated PBMCs, or as DNA extracted from either sample type. General study outcomes and caveats: Clinical and demographic metadata were provided uncurated, with the amount varying by source and participant.

V has 4 bases trimmed and J has 2 bases trimmed; junction bases matching no gene number 6. CDR1 and CDR2 are read off the germline V gene (reference sequence) as LNHDA and SQIVND. The CDR3 spans 15 residues, from the cysteine through the phenylalanine. Just the 45-base CDR3 DNA is kept, in frame starting at base 1. The immunoSEQ Assay, a bias-controlled multiplex PCR, was used to amplify TCRbeta CDR3 regions from genomic DNA. As for how the authors treated the data: The number of nucleated cells in each sample was estimated from the amplification of reference gene primers within the assay. To quantify the absolute abundance of each unique TCRbeta CDR3 rearrangement, sequence reads were collapsed and filtered. Productive Simpson clonality was computed per sample as the square root of Simpson's diversity index over productive rearrangements. This immuneACCESS table, as held by TCRdb, lists in-frame sequences with V and J called but not all clones. Of the missing ones, under half trace to an unresolved V gene in checked studies; the others have no known cause. That table gives V, J and clone size, and the DNA gave D and trimming. The sample yields 100,000 to 130,000 clones; almost 85% were counted once. The top ten constitute around 4.2% of the sample.

Points on this clone: Its antigen remains undetermined. Per-base quality was not reported, and no clone a single base away is much larger than it.

The sequence is built from TRBV19 and TRBJ1-2, with 8 junctional bases fitting TRBD1. Sequenced input: peripheral blood. This clonotype was obtained from a human donor in a cohort sampled during active COVID-19. The base sequence is TGTGCCAGTAGTAGGGGGACAGGCTTCAACTATGGCTACACCTTC. Translated, it gives CASSRGTGFNYGYTF.